This is a list of T cell receptor beta chains from one sample in a study of blood T cell repertoires in COVID-19. The repertoire was sequenced with immunoSEQ multiplex PCR; TCRdb's copy has only in-frame clones and lacks some. The sample consists of 140,000 or so clones, 79% of them appearing once. The sample comprised peripheral blood. All receptors come from a man aged 45-65 years with active or convalescent COVID-19. The conserved cysteine and the conserved F or W are not part of the CDR3 here.

v_call cdr3_aa
TRBV27 ASSLSAPGTGVSPLH
TRBV23-1 ASGRTGRITGELF
TRBV2 ASSEVGGAREQY
TRBV6-6 ASSYNERTSGNTIY
TRBV6-5 ASSYTGSGYT
TRBV7-3 ASSPRDRDYEQY
TRBV27 ASSGLAGAHEQY
TRBV30 VSQGTQGTEAF
TRBV5-1 ASRLGQGAWETQY
TRBV10-3 AISETGTPYEQY
TRBV5-4 ASSPGLAGGNTGELF
TRBV4-1 ASSRSGGAGPAGELF
TRBV4-2 ASSQGGTWTGRDYGYT
TRBV15 ATSRSGRGPGELF
TRBV7-3 ASSLKHREGTHNEQF
TRBV19 ASSSRANYGYT
TRBV19 ASSDRPNTEAF
TRBV5-5 ASSFHPPLNQPQH
TRBV5-1 ASSFLWEAGNEQF
TRBV24-1 ATSPWTEGSPVY
TRBV19 ASSLIGTSEAKNIQY
TRBV24-1 ATSDHRGESNYGYT
TRBV4-1 ASSPKGTGSYEQY
TRBV6-1 ASRPRQGQGAEQY
TRBV28 ASSFTVSGNTIY
TRBV24-1 ATSDSRTETYEQY
TRBV19 ASSQRQGGGQPQH
TRBV7-2 ASSTAGGIETQY
TRBV3-1/TRBV3-2 ASSPYKGAGTEAF
TRBV25-1 ASSERPDRDIGELF
TRBV11-3 ASSLWEGTEAF
TRBV5-1 ASSLRGFSGLREETQY
TRBV27 ASRVRTGSNTGELF
TRBV19 ASSISSGANVLT
TRBV2 ASSGQGAGQPQH
TRBV9 ASSVAGGATDTQY
TRBV24-1 ATSDWAWNEQF
TRBV15 ATSREGTSGNNEQY
TRBV5-1 ASSYYRGGEKLF
TRBV6-1 ASSEGPGGPYEQY
TRBV5-1 ASLKGGENTEAF
TRBV29-1 SVSGTGGGNTEAF
TRBV7-8 ASGPYSNQPQH
TRBV27 ASSPRQGERRTEQY
TRBV29-1 SVGQAIGGELF
TRBV27 ASSLGGGFYEQY
TRBV3-1/TRBV3-2 ASSQVREGTDTQY
TRBV2 ASSPDTKHYEQY
TRBV18 ASSPTTGGSTEQY
TRBV24-1 ATSDWGQGNEQF
TRBV29-1 SVEDIFGVAGTGTDTQY